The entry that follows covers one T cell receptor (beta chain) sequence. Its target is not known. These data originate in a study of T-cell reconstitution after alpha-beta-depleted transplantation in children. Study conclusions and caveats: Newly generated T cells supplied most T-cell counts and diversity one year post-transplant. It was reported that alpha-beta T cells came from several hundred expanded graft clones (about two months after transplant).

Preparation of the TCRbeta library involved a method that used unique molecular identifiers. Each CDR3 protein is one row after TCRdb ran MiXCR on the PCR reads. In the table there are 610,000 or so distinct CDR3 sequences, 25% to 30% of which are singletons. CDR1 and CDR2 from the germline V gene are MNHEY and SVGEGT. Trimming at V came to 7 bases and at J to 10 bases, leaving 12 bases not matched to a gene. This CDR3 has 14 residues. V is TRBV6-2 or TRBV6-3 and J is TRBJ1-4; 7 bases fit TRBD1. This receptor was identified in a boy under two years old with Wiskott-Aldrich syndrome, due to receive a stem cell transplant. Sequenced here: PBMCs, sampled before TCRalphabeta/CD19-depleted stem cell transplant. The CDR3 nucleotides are TGTGCCAGCACCATACAGGGGAACGTCGCAAAACTGTTTTTT. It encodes CASTIQGNVAKLFF.